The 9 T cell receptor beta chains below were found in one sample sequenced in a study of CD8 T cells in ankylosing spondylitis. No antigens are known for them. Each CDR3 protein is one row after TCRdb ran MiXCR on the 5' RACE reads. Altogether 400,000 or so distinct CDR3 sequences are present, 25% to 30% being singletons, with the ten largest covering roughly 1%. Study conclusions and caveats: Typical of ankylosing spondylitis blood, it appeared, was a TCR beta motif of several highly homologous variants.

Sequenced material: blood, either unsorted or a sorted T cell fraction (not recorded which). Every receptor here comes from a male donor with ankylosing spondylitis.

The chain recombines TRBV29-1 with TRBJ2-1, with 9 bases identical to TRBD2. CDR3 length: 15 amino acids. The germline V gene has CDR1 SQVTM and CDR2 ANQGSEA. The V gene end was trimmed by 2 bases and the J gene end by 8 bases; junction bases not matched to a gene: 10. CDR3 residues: CSVERWAGGTDEQFF. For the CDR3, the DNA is TGCAGCGTTGAACGGTGGGCGGGAGGGACGGATGAGCAGTTCTTC.

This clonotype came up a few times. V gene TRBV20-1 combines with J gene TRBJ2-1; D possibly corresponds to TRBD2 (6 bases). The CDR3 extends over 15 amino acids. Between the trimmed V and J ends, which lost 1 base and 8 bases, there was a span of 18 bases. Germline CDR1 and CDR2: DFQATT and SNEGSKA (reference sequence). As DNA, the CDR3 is TGCAGTGCTAGAGGGTGGAGGCGGGATTCCCATGAGCAGTTCTTC. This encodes CSARGWRRDSHEQFF.

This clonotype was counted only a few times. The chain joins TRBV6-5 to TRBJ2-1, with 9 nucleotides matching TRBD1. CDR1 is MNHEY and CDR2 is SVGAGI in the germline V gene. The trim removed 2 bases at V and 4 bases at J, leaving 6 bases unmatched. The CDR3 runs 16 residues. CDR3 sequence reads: CASSYGTGFLYNEQFF. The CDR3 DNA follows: TGTGCCAGCAGTTACGGGACAGGGTTCCTTTACAATGAGCAGTTCTTC.

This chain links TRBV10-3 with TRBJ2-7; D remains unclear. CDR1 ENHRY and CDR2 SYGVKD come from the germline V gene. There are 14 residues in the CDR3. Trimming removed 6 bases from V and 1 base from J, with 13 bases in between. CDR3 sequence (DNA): TGTGCCATCAGGGCAGTTGTCGAGTCCTACGAGCAGTACTTC. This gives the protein CAIRAVVESYEQYF.

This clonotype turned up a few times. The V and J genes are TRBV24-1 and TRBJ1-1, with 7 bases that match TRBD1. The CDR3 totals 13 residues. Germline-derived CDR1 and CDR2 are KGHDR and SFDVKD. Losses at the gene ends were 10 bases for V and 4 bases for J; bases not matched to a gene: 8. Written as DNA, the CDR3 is TGTGCCACAGATACAGGGGCGGGCACTGAAGCTTTCTTT. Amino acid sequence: CATDTGAGTEAFF.

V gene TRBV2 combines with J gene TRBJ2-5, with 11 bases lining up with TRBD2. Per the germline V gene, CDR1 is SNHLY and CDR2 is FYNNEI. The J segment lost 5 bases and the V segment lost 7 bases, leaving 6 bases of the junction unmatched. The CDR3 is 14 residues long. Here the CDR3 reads CASKTSGSRETQYF. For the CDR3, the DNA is TGTGCCAGCAAAACTAGCGGGAGTCGGGAGACCCAGTACTTC.

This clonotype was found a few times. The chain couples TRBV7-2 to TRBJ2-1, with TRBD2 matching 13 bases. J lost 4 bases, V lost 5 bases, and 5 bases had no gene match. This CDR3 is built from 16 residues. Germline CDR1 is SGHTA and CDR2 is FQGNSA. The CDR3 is CASSTRLAGGYNEQFF. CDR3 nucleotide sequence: TGTGCCAGCAGCACCCGACTAGCGGGAGGTTACAATGAGCAGTTCTTC.

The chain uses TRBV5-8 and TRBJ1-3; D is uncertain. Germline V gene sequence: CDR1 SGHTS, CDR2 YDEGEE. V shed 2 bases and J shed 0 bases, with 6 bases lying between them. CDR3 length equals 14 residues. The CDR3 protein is CASSFLVSGNTIYF. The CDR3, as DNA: TGTGCCAGCAGCTTCCTCGTCTCTGGAAACACCATATATTTT.

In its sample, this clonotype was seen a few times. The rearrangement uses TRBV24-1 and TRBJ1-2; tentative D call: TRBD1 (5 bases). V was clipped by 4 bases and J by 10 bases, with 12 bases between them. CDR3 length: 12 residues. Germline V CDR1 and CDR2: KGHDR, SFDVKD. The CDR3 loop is CATSEYGDVYTF. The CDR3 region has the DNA TGTGCCACCAGTGAATACGGGGACGTCTACACCTTC.